Listed here are 27 T cell receptor beta chains from one sample, sequenced in a study of cytomegalovirus exposure and HLA in healthy donors. Primers for the PCR totalled 60 Vbeta and 13 Jbeta. Sequencing used immunoSEQ multiplex PCR; TCRdb keeps in-frame clones, though not all of them. The data show 250,000 to 350,000 clones, 80% seen once. The sequenced sample was PBMCs. These receptors all come from a girl aged 2 to 9 in good health and CMV-seronegative.

J is TRBJ2-2 and V is TRBV27; a possible D gene is TRBD2 (6 bases). Trimming took 6 bases from V and 4 from J, leaving 12 bases between them. Germline assignment: CDR1 MNHEY and CDR2 SMNVEV (reference sequence). The CDR3 loop spans 14 amino acids. The CDR3 loop reads CASRIAVSTGELFF. The DNA of the CDR3 is TGTGCCAGCAGGATAGCGGTGAGCACCGGGGAGCTGTTTTTT.

The chain is built from TRBV28 and TRBJ2-7, with D uncertain. V gave up 3 bases and J gave up 4 bases, with 7 bases separating them. The CDR3 runs 12 residues. CDR1 is MDHEN, CDR2 SYDVKM, per germline. The CDR3, as DNA: TGTGCCAGCAGTTTTACTGTTTACGAGCAGTACTTC. Its protein is CASSFTVYEQYF.

V and J are TRBV7-2 and TRBJ2-3; the D is unclear. Deletions cut 5 bases from V and 0 bases from J, with 12 bases between. Germline assignment: CDR1 SGHTA and CDR2 FQGNSA. The CDR3 consists of 15 residues. The CDR3 region has the DNA TGTGCCAGCAGCCCCGAGCGACGTAGCACAGATACGCAGTATTTT. Protein product: CASSPERRSTDTQYF. Using reference TRBV7-2 and TRBJ2-3 for the parts outside the CDR3, the full variable domain is GAGVSQSPSNKVTEKGKDVELRCDPISGHTALYWYRQSLGQGLEFLIYFQGNSAPDKSGLPSDRFSAERTGGSVSTLTIQRTQQEDSAVYLCASSPERRSTDTQYFGPGTRLTVL.

The J gene is TRBJ2-2, the V gene TRBV7-9; a weak D match, TRBD1 (6 bases). CDR1 and CDR2 from the germline V gene are SEHNR and FQNEAQ (reference sequence). V was trimmed by 3 bases and J by 3 bases, leaving 11 bases between them. The CDR3 spans 15 residues. Written as DNA, the CDR3 is TGTGCCAGCAGCTTTGGGTACAGGGACACCGGGGAGCTGTTTTTT. Protein sequence: CASSFGYRDTGELFF.

The V call is TRBV2, the J call TRBJ2-1; D is perhaps TRBD2 (5 bases). The germline V and J ends were trimmed by 7 bases and 0 bases, with 13 bases remaining between them. Germline V lookup: CDR1 SNHLY, CDR2 FYNNEI. This CDR3 has 15 residues. The chain's CDR3 is CASMRAGSSYNEQFF. The CDR3, as DNA: TGTGCCAGCATGAGGGCAGGTAGCTCCTACAATGAGCAGTTCTTC.

The CDR3 protein is CASSTTGTGGEQYF. CDR3 in DNA: TGTGCCAGTAGTACCACCGGGACAGGGGGCGAGCAGTACTTC. This chain connects TRBV19 to TRBJ2-7; 11 bases agree with TRBD1. CDR3 size: 14 residues. Germline V gene data show CDR1 as LNHDA and CDR2 as SQIVND (reference sequence). The J segment lost 6 bases and the V segment lost 4 bases, leaving 5 bases of the junction unmatched.

The sample holds one count of this clone. The chain links TRBV4-2 to TRBJ1-2; 7 bases align to TRBD1. The V gene's germline CDR1 is LGHNA and CDR2 YNFKEQ. The CDR3 covers 18 residues. The trim removed 2 bases at V and 7 bases at J, leaving 19 bases unmatched. CDR3 coding DNA: TGTGCCAGCAGCCAAATGCCGGGTCGTACAGGGGATTTTGGTGGCTACACCTTC. Encoded protein: CASSQMPGRTGDFGGYTF.

V gene TRBV2 combines with J gene TRBJ2-3; a weak D match, TRBD2 (8 bases). The CDR3 covers 18 residues. Trimming stripped 6 bases from V and 1 base from J, with 23 bases between. The V gene's germline CDR1 is SNHLY and CDR2 FYNNEI. The CDR3 bases are TGTGCCAGCAGATTCCCGCTGGGACTAGGGACAGGCACAGATACGCAGTATTTT. This sequence encodes CASRFPLGLGTGTDTQYF.

As DNA, the CDR3 is TGTGCCAGCTCATCCGGGACTAGCGGTGCAGATACGCAGTATTTT. Translated, it gives CASSSGTSGADTQYF. The chain combines TRBV18 with TRBJ2-3, with 11 nucleotides matching TRBD2. V trimming: 5 bases; J trimming: 4 bases; junction bases outside the gene matches: 5. Looked up from germline, CDR1 is KGHSH and CDR2 is LQKENI. The length of the CDR3 is 15 residues.

The gene calls are TRBV27 and TRBJ2-7, with 8 bases fitting TRBD1. CDR3 length equals 15 residues. After removal of 3 bases from V and 2 bases from J, the junction contained 6 bases not matched to a gene. The germline gives CDR1 MNHEY, CDR2 SMNVEV (reference sequence). The CDR3 region is CASSFQTGATYEQYF. CDR3 DNA sequence: TGTGCCAGCAGTTTCCAGACAGGGGCGACCTACGAGCAGTACTTC.

This clone was detected only a few times. The chain uses TRBV10-1 and TRBJ2-2, with D tentatively TRBD2 (5 bases). Trimming took off 7 bases at V and 5 bases at J, with 11 bases between the two ends. This CDR3 has 13 residues. Per germline, CDR1 WNHNN and CDR2 SYGVQD (reference sequence). CDR3 in amino acids: CASTASSTGELFF. The CDR3, as DNA: TGCGCCAGCACGGCTAGCTCAACCGGGGAGCTGTTTTTT.

The chain carries TRBV5-1 and TRBJ2-7, with D maybe TRBD1 (5 bases). Germline V gene sequence: CDR1 SGHRS, CDR2 YFSETQ. Trimming pared 0 bases from V and 3 bases from J, leaving 7 bases between. CDR3 length equals 13 residues. This chain's CDR3 is CASSLGQFYEQYF. The DNA for the CDR3 is TGCGCCAGCAGCTTGGGACAGTTCTACGAGCAGTACTTC.

The chain employs TRBV23-1 and TRBJ2-7; 10 bases align to TRBD2. TRBV23-1 is sorted into the ORF group, with uncertain function. The CDR3 loop spans 14 amino acids. V gave up 4 bases and J gave up 4 bases; unmatched junction bases: 4. The CDR3 loop reads CASSPSGSLYEQYF. CDR3 DNA: TGCGCCAGCAGTCCTAGCGGGAGCCTTTACGAGCAGTACTTC.

This chain connects TRBV4-1 to TRBJ1-2; the match to TRBD1 covers 9 bases. The germline CDR1 and CDR2 sequences are MGHRA and YSYEKL. This CDR3 spans 15 amino acids. After removal of 0 bases from V and 7 bases from J, the junction contained 6 bases not matched to a gene. CDR3: CASSQDRTGGIGYTF. The CDR3 DNA reads as TGCGCCAGCAGCCAAGATAGAACAGGGGGCATTGGCTACACCTTC.

The gene calls are TRBV5-4 and TRBJ2-5, with 8 bases lining up with TRBD1. The CDR3 loop spans 14 amino acids. Germline V gene sequence: CDR1 SGHNT, CDR2 YYREEE (reference sequence). With V trimmed by 0 bases and J by 5 bases, 3 bases remained unmatched. CDR3 loop: CASSLVDRAETQYF. The CDR3 DNA reads as TGTGCCAGCAGCTTGGTGGACAGGGCTGAGACCCAGTACTTC.

This chain connects TRBV4-1 to TRBJ2-7, with D possibly TRBD2 on 7 matching bases. The length of the CDR3 is 12 residues. Germline V gives CDR1 MGHRA, CDR2 YSYEKL. CDR3 bases: TGCGGGAGGGGGGGACAAGACTACGAGCAGTACTTC. Translated, it gives CGRGGQDYEQYF.

This clone has more than one count but fewer than ten. One end of the junction varies from germline; a read error may be responsible. The chain couples TRBV7-9 to TRBJ1-5, with TRBD1 as a possible D gene (6 bases). This CDR3 region has 15 residues. Germline loops: CDR1 SEHNR, CDR2 FQNEAQ (reference sequence). The CDR3 bases are TGTTCCAGCAGCTTAGGAGGGGGACCCGATCAGCCCCAGCATTTT. Encoded protein: CSSSLGGGPDQPQHF.

V is TRBV9 and J is TRBJ2-1, with 10 bases matching TRBD2. The CDR3 covers 15 residues. The germline V gene encodes CDR1 SGDLS and CDR2 YYNGEE. Trimming took 4 bases from V and 2 from J; bases not matched to a gene: 3. CDR3: CASSTSGGAYNEQFF. In nucleotides, the CDR3 is TGTGCCAGCAGCACGAGCGGGGGGGCCTACAATGAGCAGTTCTTC.

The chain links TRBV6-1 to TRBJ1-2, with D possibly being TRBD1 (6 bases). The germline V and J ends were trimmed by 3 bases and 5 bases, with 16 bases remaining between them. The CDR3 runs 15 residues. Germline lookup yields CDR1 MNHNS and CDR2 SASEGT. The CDR3 protein is CASSESPTGDYGYTF. CDR3 coding DNA: TGTGCCAGCAGTGAGAGTCCGACAGGAGATTATGGCTACACCTTC.

This rearrangement joins TRBV11-2 to TRBJ2-5; D is perhaps TRBD2 (5 bases). From germline, CDR1 is SGHAT and CDR2 FQNNGV. The CDR3 consists of 13 residues. V was trimmed by 1 base and J by 4 bases, leaving 7 bases between them. CDR3 DNA: TGTGCCAGCAGCTTAGCGGGATCAGAGACCCAGTACTTC. This codes for CASSLAGSETQYF. Together with reference TRBV11-2 and TRBJ2-5, the CDR3 gives the full variable domain: EAGVAQSPRYKIIEKRQSVAFWCNPISGHATLYWYQQILGQGPKLLIQFQNNGVVDDSQLPKDRFSAERLKGVDSTLKIQPAKLEDSAVYLCASSLAGSETQYFGPGTRLLVL.

The rearrangement joins TRBV7-7 to TRBJ2-1; TRBD2 matches 9 bases. Germline trimming cut 1 base from V and 4 bases from J; bases unmatched to any gene: 2. Germline-derived CDR1 and CDR2 are SSHAT and FNYEAQ (reference sequence). This CDR3 is built from 15 residues. CDR3 protein: CASSLGLAVYNEQFF. CDR3 bases: TGTGCCAGCAGCTTAGGACTAGCGGTATACAATGAGCAGTTCTTC.

CDR3 protein: CAWSFRAGPGDTQYF. The DNA of the CDR3 is TGTGCCTGGAGCTTTAGGGCGGGACCCGGGGATACGCAGTATTTT. The chain employs TRBV30 and TRBJ2-3; tentative D call: TRBD2 (6 bases). Germline CDR1 and CDR2: GTSNPN and SVGIG (reference sequence). The CDR3 has 15 amino acids. V was pared by 3 bases and J by 6 bases, with 19 bases between.

This chain links TRBV21-1 with TRBJ2-7; TRBD1 reflects the table's D call only, with no check against the DNA. TRBV21-1 constitutes a pseudogene. The CDR3 consists of 17 residues. The CDR3 nucleotides read TGTGCCAGCAGCCCCCGCGAACCGGACAGCTCGTATTACGAGCAGTACTTC. Residues: CASSPREPDSSYYEQYF.

The chain recombines TRBV29-1 with TRBJ2-1, with 9 nucleotides matching TRBD2. With 5 bases clipped from V and 4 bases from J, the junction kept 6 bases outside the gene matches. The CDR3 spans 14 residues. CDR1 and CDR2 from the germline V gene are SQVTM and ANQGSEA. The CDR3 DNA reads as TGCAGCGTTAGGGAAGCGGGAGGATACAATGAGCAGTTCTTC. Translation: CSVREAGGYNEQFF.

A few counts support this clone. This chain uses TRBV7-8 with TRBJ1-5, with D maybe TRBD1 (5 bases). The ends were cut back, 10 bases at V and 4 bases at J, with 17 bases in the middle. The CDR3 extends over 14 amino acids. Germline V gene sequence: CDR1 SGHVS, CDR2 FQNEAQ. The CDR3 protein is CATTSDTFNQPQHF. CDR3 in DNA: TGTGCCACTACGTCGGACACCTTTAATCAGCCCCAGCATTTT.

The CDR3 region is CASSQVGQSSGNTIYF. CDR3 sequence (DNA): TGCGCCAGCAGCCAAGTAGGACAGAGCTCTGGAAACACCATATATTTT. The chain recombines TRBV4-1 with TRBJ1-3, with D maybe TRBD1 (6 bases). The CDR3 extends over 16 amino acids. Germline V gene lookup returns CDR1 MGHRA and CDR2 YSYEKL. Trimming shortened V by 1 base and J by 0 bases, and 10 bases separated the two germline ends.

The gene calls are TRBV5-4 and TRBJ1-1, with D possibly being TRBD1 (5 bases). V lost 2 bases and J 5 bases, leaving 19 bases between the germline ends. The CDR3 extends over 16 amino acids. Germline values: CDR1 SGHNT, CDR2 YYREEE (reference sequence). The CDR3, as DNA: TGTGCCAGCAGCTTCGGAGCCGGGACGGGGAGGACTGAAGCTTTCTTT. It yields the protein CASSFGAGTGRTEAFF.